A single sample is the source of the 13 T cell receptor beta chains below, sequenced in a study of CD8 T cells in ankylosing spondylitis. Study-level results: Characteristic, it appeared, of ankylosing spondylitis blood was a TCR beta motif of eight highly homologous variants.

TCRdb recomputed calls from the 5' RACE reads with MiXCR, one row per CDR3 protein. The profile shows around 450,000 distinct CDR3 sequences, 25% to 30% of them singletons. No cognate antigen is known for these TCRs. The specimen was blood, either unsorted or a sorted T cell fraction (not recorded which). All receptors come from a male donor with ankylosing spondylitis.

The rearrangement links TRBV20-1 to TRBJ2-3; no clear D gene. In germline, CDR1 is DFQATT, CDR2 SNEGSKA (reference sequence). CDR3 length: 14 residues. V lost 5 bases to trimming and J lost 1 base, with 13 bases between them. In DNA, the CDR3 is TGCAGTGCTGAGGAAGGGTTAGGCACAGATACGCAGTATTTT. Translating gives CSAEEGLGTDTQYF.

CDR3 region: CASSPPAIFGYTF. In DNA, the CDR3 is TGTGCCAGCAGCCCCCCGGCCATTTTTGGCTACACCTTC. The rearrangement joins TRBV7-9 to TRBJ1-2; D call uncertain. This CDR3 is built from 13 residues. V was clipped by 5 bases and J by 7 bases, with 14 bases between them. Germline V lookup: CDR1 SEHNR, CDR2 FQNEAQ (reference sequence).

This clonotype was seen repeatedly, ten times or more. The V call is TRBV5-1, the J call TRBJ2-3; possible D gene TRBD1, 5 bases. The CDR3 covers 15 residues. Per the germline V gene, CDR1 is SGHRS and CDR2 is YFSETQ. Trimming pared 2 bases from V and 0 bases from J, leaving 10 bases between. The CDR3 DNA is TGCGCCAGCAGCTTACAGGAAAGTAGCACAGATACGCAGTATTTT. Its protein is CASSLQESSTDTQYF.

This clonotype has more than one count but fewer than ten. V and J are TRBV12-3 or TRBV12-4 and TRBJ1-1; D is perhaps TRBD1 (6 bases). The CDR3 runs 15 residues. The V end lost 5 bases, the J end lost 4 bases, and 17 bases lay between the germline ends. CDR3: CASSRTGIQGTEAFF. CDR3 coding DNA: TGTGCCAGCAGTAGAACAGGGATTCAAGGCACTGAAGCTTTCTTT.

The CDR3 nucleotides are TGTGCCAGCAGCCTACTAGCGGGAGGGGCCGATGAGCAGTTCTTC. Encoded protein: CASSLLAGGADEQFF. This chain links TRBV3-1 with TRBJ2-1; 13 bases map to TRBD2. There are 15 residues in the CDR3. The V and J ends lost 4 bases and 8 bases, in that order; junction bases with no gene match: 5. CDR1 is LGHDT and CDR2 is YNNKEL in the germline V gene (reference sequence).

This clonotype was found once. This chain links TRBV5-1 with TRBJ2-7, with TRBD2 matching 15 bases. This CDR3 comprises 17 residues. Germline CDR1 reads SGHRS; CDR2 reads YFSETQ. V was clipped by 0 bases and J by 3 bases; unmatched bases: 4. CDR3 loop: CASSLGTSGRALYEQYF. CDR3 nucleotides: TGCGCCAGCAGCTTGGGGACTAGCGGGAGGGCCCTCTACGAGCAGTACTTC.

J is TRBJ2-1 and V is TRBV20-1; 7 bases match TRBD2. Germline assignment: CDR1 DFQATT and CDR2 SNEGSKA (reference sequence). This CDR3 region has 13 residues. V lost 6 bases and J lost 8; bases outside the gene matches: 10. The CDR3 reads CSASPSGWDEQFF. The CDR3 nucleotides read TGCAGTGCAAGCCCTAGCGGATGGGATGAGCAGTTCTTC.

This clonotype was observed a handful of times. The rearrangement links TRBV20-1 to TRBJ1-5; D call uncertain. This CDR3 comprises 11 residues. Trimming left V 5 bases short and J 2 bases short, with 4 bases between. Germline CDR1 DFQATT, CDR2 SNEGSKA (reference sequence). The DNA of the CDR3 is TGCAGTGCTTCTGGCAATCAGCCCCAGCATTTT. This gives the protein CSASGNQPQHF.

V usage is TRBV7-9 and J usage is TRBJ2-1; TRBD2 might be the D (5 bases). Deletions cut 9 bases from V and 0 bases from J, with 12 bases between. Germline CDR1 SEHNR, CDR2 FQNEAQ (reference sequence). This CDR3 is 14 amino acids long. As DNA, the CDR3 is TGTGCCAGTCAAAGCGGAGACTCCTACAATGAGCAGTTCTTC. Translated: CASQSGDSYNEQFF. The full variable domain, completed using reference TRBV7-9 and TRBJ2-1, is DTGVSQNPRHKITKRGQNVTFRCDPISEHNRLYWYRQTLGQGPEFLTYFQNEAQLEKSRLLSDRFSAERPKGSFSTLEIQRTEQGDSAMYLCASQSGDSYNEQFFGPGTRLTVL.

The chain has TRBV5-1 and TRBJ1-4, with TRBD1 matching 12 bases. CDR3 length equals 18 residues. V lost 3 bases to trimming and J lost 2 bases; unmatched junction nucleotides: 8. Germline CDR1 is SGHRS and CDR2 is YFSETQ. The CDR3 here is CASSSPGQGAGTNEKLFF. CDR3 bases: TGCGCCAGCAGCTCCCCGGGACAGGGGGCAGGTACTAATGAAAAACTGTTTTTT. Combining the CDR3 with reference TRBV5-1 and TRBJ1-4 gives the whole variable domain KAGVTQTPRYLIKTRGQQVTLSCSPISGHRSVSWYQQTPGQGLQFLFEYFSETQRNKGNFPGRFSGRQFSNSRSEMNVSTLELGDSALYLCASSSPGQGAGTNEKLFFGSGTQLSVL.

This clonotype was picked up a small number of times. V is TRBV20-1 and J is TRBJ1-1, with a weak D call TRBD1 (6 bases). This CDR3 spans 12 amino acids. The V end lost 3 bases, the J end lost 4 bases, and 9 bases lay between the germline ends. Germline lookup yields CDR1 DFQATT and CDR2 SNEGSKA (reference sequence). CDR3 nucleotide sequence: TGCAGTGCTAGTGGAGGGGGCACTGAAGCTTTCTTT. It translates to CSASGGGTEAFF.

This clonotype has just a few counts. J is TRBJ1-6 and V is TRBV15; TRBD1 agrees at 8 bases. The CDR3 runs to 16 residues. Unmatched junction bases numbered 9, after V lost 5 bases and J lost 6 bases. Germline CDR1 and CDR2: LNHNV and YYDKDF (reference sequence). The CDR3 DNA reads TGTGCCACCAGCTCACCGGGACAGGCGATTAATTCACCCCTCCACTTT. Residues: CATSSPGQAINSPLHF.

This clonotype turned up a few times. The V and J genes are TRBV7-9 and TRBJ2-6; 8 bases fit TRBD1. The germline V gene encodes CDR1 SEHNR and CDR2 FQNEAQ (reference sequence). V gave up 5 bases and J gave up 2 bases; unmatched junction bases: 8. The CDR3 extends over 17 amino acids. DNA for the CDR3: TGTGCCAGCAGCCCAGGGACAGGTGTAGCTGGGGCCAACGTCCTGACTTTC. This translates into CASSPGTGVAGANVLTF.